The 11 T cell receptor beta chains below were found in one sample sequenced in a study of T cell responses to AZD1222 COVID-19 vaccine. Some clones are missing from TCRdb's copy, which holds only in-frame ones; the method was immunoSEQ multiplex PCR. Among approximately 140,000 clones listed, roughly 90% were seen once. The sequencing here drew on peripheral blood, taken 28 days after the second AZD1222 dose. The receptor source for this set is an adult who received the AZD1222 COVID-19 vaccine.

V usage is TRBV29-1 and J usage is TRBJ2-7; 7 nucleotides match TRBD1. The CDR3 totals 11 residues. With 7 bases clipped from V and 0 bases from J, the junction kept 0 bases outside the gene matches. CDR1 and CDR2 (germline): SQVTM, ANQGSEA. In nucleotides, the CDR3 is TGCAGCGCAGGGGGCTCCTACGAGCAGTACTTC. It codes for CSAGGSYEQYF.

This clone occurred once. The chain couples TRBV7-9 to TRBJ1-4, with 8 bases aligning to TRBD1. CDR1 and CDR2 (germline): SEHNR, FQNEAQ (reference sequence). V shed 3 bases, J shed 7 bases, and the junction held 4 bases outside the gene matches. There are 14 residues in the CDR3. CDR3 nucleotides: TGTGCCAGCAGCTTCAGGGGGCAGGGTGAAAAACTGTTTTTT. Its translation is CASSFRGQGEKLFF.

The chain is built from TRBV11-2 and TRBJ2-5; possible D gene TRBD1, 6 bases. Germline V gene lookup returns CDR1 SGHAT and CDR2 FQNNGV. V lost 2 bases and J lost 6, with 16 bases in between. The CDR3 has 15 residues. This CDR3 reads CASSLLQGDLKTQYF. In DNA, the CDR3 is TGTGCCAGCAGCTTATTACAGGGAGATTTGAAGACCCAGTACTTC.

This clone has only one observation. The chain has TRBV30 and TRBJ1-1; D may be TRBD1 (5 bases). The CDR3 is 12 amino acids. Germline lookup yields CDR1 GTSNPN and CDR2 SVGIG (reference sequence). With 5 bases removed from V and 3 bases from J, the gap between germline ends came to 10 bases. Written as DNA, the CDR3 is TGTGCCTGGCACAGGTCTTACACTGAAGCTTTCTTT. Residues: CAWHRSYTEAFF.

The chain combines TRBV27 with TRBJ1-6; a weak D match, TRBD1 (6 bases). Trimming stripped 0 bases from V and 2 bases from J, with 8 bases between. The CDR3 has 16 amino acids. Germline assignment: CDR1 MNHEY and CDR2 SMNVEV (reference sequence). This CDR3 is CASSLSAGAYNSPLHF. The CDR3 bases are TGTGCCAGCAGTTTATCGGCAGGGGCCTATAATTCACCCCTCCACTTT.

This clone was counted once. V gene TRBV27 combines with J gene TRBJ1-2; D is possibly TRBD1 (5 bases). In germline, CDR1 is MNHEY, CDR2 SMNVEV (reference sequence). The CDR3 totals 12 residues. The ends were cut back, 4 bases at V and 7 bases at J, with 10 bases in the middle. The chain's CDR3 is CASSSTGSGYTF. The CDR3 coding sequence is TGTGCCAGCAGTTCTACAGGCTCTGGCTACACCTTC.

The V gene is TRBV3-1 (or the pseudogene TRBV3-2), the J gene TRBJ2-7; D is tentatively TRBD1 or TRBD2 (5 bases each). In germline, CDR1 is LGHDT, CDR2 YNNKEL (reference sequence). The CDR3 runs to 16 residues. V was clipped by 1 base and J by 2 bases, with 15 bases between them. The CDR3 DNA is TGTGCCAGCAGCCAAGGGGGTGTGGGGGACCCCTACGAGCAGTACTTC. Amino acid sequence: CASSQGGVGDPYEQYF.

The V call is TRBV5-1, the J call TRBJ1-2; 10 nucleotides match TRBD1. CDR3 length: 14 amino acids. Germline CDR1 reads SGHRS; CDR2 reads YFSETQ. J was trimmed by 7 bases and V by 5 bases; bases with no gene match: 8. The CDR3 coding sequence is TGCGCCAGCAGGCCCGGGACAGGGGAGTTTGGCTACACCTTC. Translating it yields CASRPGTGEFGYTF.

The gene calls are TRBV10-3 and TRBJ1-5; a weak D match, TRBD1 (6 bases). CDR1 is ENHRY and CDR2 is SYGVKD in the germline V gene. CDR3 size: 14 residues. Deletions cut 5 bases from V and 2 bases from J, with 10 bases between. The CDR3 DNA sequence: TGTGCCATCAGTCGGACAGACGGCAATCAGCCCCAGCATTTT. Translating gives CAISRTDGNQPQHF.

V gene TRBV6-2 or TRBV6-3 combines with J gene TRBJ2-1; 10 positions agree with TRBD2. With V trimmed by 4 bases and J by 2 bases, 11 bases remained unmatched. The CDR3 covers 18 residues. Germline CDR1 MNHEY, CDR2 SVGEGT. The CDR3 coding sequence is TGTGCCAGCAGTTTAACTAGCCTAGCGGGAGTTGCCTACAATGAGCAGTTCTTC. Translation gives CASSLTSLAGVAYNEQFF.

This clone was recorded only once. The CDR3 reads CASSTLQGAEEKLFF. Here the CDR3 DNA reads TGCGCCAGCAGCACCTTACAGGGGGCCGAGGAAAAACTGTTTTTT. This sequence joins TRBV5-1 and TRBJ1-4; 9 bases are shared with TRBD1. Germline values: CDR1 SGHRS, CDR2 YFSETQ. This CDR3 is built from 15 residues. The J segment lost 8 bases and the V segment lost 4 bases, leaving 9 bases of the junction unmatched. Together with reference TRBV5-1 and TRBJ1-4, the CDR3 gives the full variable domain: KAGVTQTPRYLIKTRGQQVTLSCSPISGHRSVSWYQQTPGQGLQFLFEYFSETQRNKGNFPGRFSGRQFSNSRSEMNVSTLELGDSALYLCASSTLQGAEEKLFFGSGTQLSVL.